This TCR beta chain derives from a study of regulatory T cells in long-lasting Graves disease. This clonotype was counted many times. This sample's time point: newly diagnosed GD, antithyroid drugs for less than 3 months. Following extraction of RNA from PBMCs, that RNA was used to make the TCR library. Arm-PCR with iRepertoire HTBI primers amplified the CDR3 regions for these TCR beta libraries. A single record per CDR3 protein comes from TCRdb applying MiXCR to the multiplex PCR reads. The table records 620,000 or so distinct CDR3 sequences, approximately 15% of them present only once. The same sample was also studied in work on T cells in Graves' hyperthyroidism and ophthalmopathy.

The source of this sequence is a woman in her twenties or thirties with Graves disease. The sample in question was peripheral blood mononuclear cells (PBMCs), obtained at new diagnosis, from a patient treated with antithyroid drugs.

The CDR3 coding sequence is TGTGCCAGCAGTTTATCGTCAGGGGCCCCCTACGAGCAGTACTTC. The encoded protein is CASSLSSGAPYEQYF. This chain uses TRBV27 with TRBJ2-7; D perhaps matches TRBD1 (6 bases). The V gene's germline CDR1 is MNHEY and CDR2 SMNVEV (reference sequence). Trimming took 0 bases from V and 2 from J, leaving 11 bases between them. The CDR3 length is 15 residues.